This entry lists 8 T cell receptor beta chains sequenced from one sample in a study of cytomegalovirus exposure and HLA in healthy donors. Primers: 60 Vbeta forward and 13 Jbeta reverse. The repertoire was sequenced with immunoSEQ multiplex PCR; TCRdb's copy has only in-frame clones and lacks some. The table records about 93,000 clones, around three quarters of them present only once. Sequenced sample: PBMCs. These receptors were taken from a man aged 25 to 40 in good health and CMV-seronegative.

This clone was picked up one time. J is TRBJ2-7 and V is TRBV7-9, with 9 nucleotides matching TRBD1. CDR3 length: 15 amino acids. Unmatched junction bases numbered 1, after V lost 1 base and J lost 0 bases. The germline CDR1 and CDR2 sequences are SEHNR and FQNEAQ (reference sequence). The CDR3 DNA follows: TGTGCCAGCAGCTTAGGGACAGGGGACTCCTACGAGCAGTACTTC. Encoded protein: CASSLGTGDSYEQYF. Full variable domain (missing parts from reference TRBV7-9 and TRBJ2-7): DTGVSQNPRHKITKRGQNVTFRCDPISEHNRLYWYRQTLGQGPEFLTYFQNEAQLEKSRLLSDRFSAERPKGSFSTLEIQRTEQGDSAMYLCASSLGTGDSYEQYFGPGTRLTVT.

The chain couples TRBV7-9 to TRBJ2-7; tentative D call: TRBD2 (5 bases). Trimming left V 0 bases short and J 5 bases short, with 14 bases between. Germline values: CDR1 SEHNR, CDR2 FQNEAQ (reference sequence). CDR3 length equals 15 residues. CDR3 residues: CASSLAPSGLNEQYF. In nucleotides, the CDR3 is TGTGCCAGCAGCTTAGCCCCGTCGGGGTTAAACGAGCAGTACTTC.

The chain is built from TRBV19 and TRBJ2-1, with 8 bases fitting TRBD1. Germline V CDR1 and CDR2: LNHDA, SQIVND (reference sequence). CDR3 length: 15 amino acids. V lost 3 bases to trimming and J lost 2 bases; unmatched junction nucleotides: 3. In DNA form, the CDR3 reads TGTGCCAGTAGTATTGGGACAGGTCCCTACAATGAGCAGTTCTTC. Residues: CASSIGTGPYNEQFF.

The gene calls are TRBV5-6 and TRBJ2-1, with 7 nucleotides matching TRBD1. The J segment lost 5 bases and the V segment lost 1 base, leaving 12 bases of the junction unmatched. The CDR3 covers 17 residues. From germline, CDR1 is SGHDT and CDR2 YYEEEE. The CDR3 DNA sequence: TGTGCCAGCAGCTTGAGGGTTACAGGGGTCATGGACAATGAGCAGTTCTTC. It translates to CASSLRVTGVMDNEQFF.

The chain combines TRBV4-3 with TRBJ1-6; D unresolved. CDR3 length: 14 residues. V lost 0 bases to trimming and J lost 10 bases, with 10 bases between them. Germline V CDR1 and CDR2: LGHNA, YSLEER. The CDR3 bases are TGCGCCAGCAGCCAAGACATATACATGTCACCCCTCCACTTT. Protein product: CASSQDIYMSPLHF.

This clone was counted once. The chain combines TRBV5-1 with TRBJ1-6; TRBD1 might be the D (6 bases). V gave up 0 bases and J gave up 8 bases, with 12 bases separating them. Per germline, CDR1 SGHRS and CDR2 YFSETQ. The CDR3 has 15 residues. The CDR3 is CASSLGQGPYSPLHF. As DNA, the CDR3 is TGCGCCAGCAGCTTGGGGCAGGGGCCTTATTCACCCCTCCACTTT.

This sequence joins TRBV4-3 and TRBJ1-2; D is possibly TRBD1 (5 bases). Looked up from germline, CDR1 is LGHNA and CDR2 is YSLEER. The germline V and J ends were trimmed by 0 bases and 8 bases, with 16 bases remaining between them. This CDR3 comprises 15 residues. The CDR3 nucleotides read TGCGCCAGCAGCCAAGATGGTACAGGTTCGAGAGGCTACACCTTC. Translating gives CASSQDGTGSRGYTF.

The V call is TRBV2, the J call TRBJ2-5; D ambiguous. V gave up 0 bases and J gave up 6 bases, with 17 bases separating them. The V gene's germline CDR1 is SNHLY and CDR2 FYNNEI. This CDR3 region has 16 residues. As DNA, the CDR3 is TGTGCCAGCAGTGAAGCGGGCTTCGAGAAATGGAAGACCCAGTACTTC. It translates to CASSEAGFEKWKTQYF.